Reported below is one TCR beta chain. Antigen: not known. Primers: 60 Vbeta forward and 13 Jbeta reverse. The assay was immunoSEQ multiplex PCR, and TCRdb's table has in-frame clones only and misses some. Here the sample table reports 200,000 or so clones. These data come from a study of cytomegalovirus exposure and HLA in healthy donors. Findings and limits, study-wide: The only immune exposure information that was available was CMV serostatus. DRB1 had the most TCR associations and HLA-C the fewest, a later analysis found, with rates varying by HLA locus. Sequencing artifact likely explains a cluster of highly shared sequence variants. 150 to 200 TCR beta chains were listed as cytomegalovirus-associated.

Germline CDR1 LNHDA, CDR2 SQIVND (reference sequence). This CDR3 has 14 amino acids. V was shortened by 1 base and J by 3 bases, with 8 bases between the two germline ends. The sample comprised PBMCs. The sequence derives from a boy aged 5 to 17 in good health and CMV-seronegative. The chain employs TRBV19 and TRBJ2-3; D gene ambiguous. This chain's CDR3 is CASSIAPRTDTQYF. Here the CDR3 DNA reads TGTGCCAGTAGTATAGCCCCCCGGACAGATACGCAGTATTTT.